The 25 T cell receptor beta chains presented below share a single source sample, sequenced in a study of CD8+CD57+ T cells in acquired aplastic anemia. The study profiled TCR beta VDJ and CDR3 using genomic DNA as template. TCRdb recomputed calls from the reads with MiXCR, one row per CDR3 protein. The sample shows about 190,000 distinct CDR3 sequences, about 53% of them seen only once. The source material was sorted CD4+, CD8+, or CD8+CD57+ T cells (not recorded which) from PBMCs. All receptors come from a human donor in good health, serving as a control.

This clonotype appeared many times. The chain employs TRBV2 and TRBJ2-5, with TRBD1 as a possible D gene (5 bases). Germline V gene sequence: CDR1 SNHLY, CDR2 FYNNEI. V lost 4 bases to trimming and J lost 4 bases, with 13 bases between them. The CDR3 has 14 amino acids. CDR3 loop: CASSVRSGLETQYF. The CDR3 nucleotides read TGTGCCAGCAGTGTGCGCTCAGGGTTAGAGACCCAGTACTTC.

The chain is built from TRBV7-3 and TRBJ1-6; 7 nucleotides align to TRBD1. Germline CDR1 and CDR2: SGHTA and FQGTGA. The CDR3 runs 12 residues. V was pared by 5 bases and J by 10 bases, with 2 bases of the junction left unmatched. The CDR3 region has the DNA TGTGCCAGCAGCCGACAGGGCTCACCCCTCCACTTT. This translates into CASSRQGSPLHF.

This clonotype was counted ten times or more. The J gene is TRBJ2-1, the V gene TRBV19; D is perhaps TRBD2 (7 bases). Trimming cost V 1 base and J 6 bases, with 10 bases left between them. CDR3 length: 14 residues. CDR1 is LNHDA, CDR2 SQIVND, per germline (reference sequence). CDR3 loop: CASSIGRGRNEQFF. CDR3 in DNA: TGTGCCAGTAGTATAGGGCGGGGGCGCAATGAGCAGTTCTTC.

This clonotype has a handful of counts. V gene TRBV7-9 combines with J gene TRBJ2-7; 7 bases match TRBD1. The junction had 1 base not matched to a gene; V was cut back by 1 base and J by 1 base. Germline-derived CDR1 and CDR2 are SEHNR and FQNEAQ (reference sequence). The CDR3 spans 14 residues. CDR3 nucleotides: TGTGCCAGCAGCTTAGGGGGACAGTCCTACGAGCAGTACTTC. Its translation is CASSLGGQSYEQYF.

This clonotype was observed at least ten times. The chain joins TRBV12-3 or TRBV12-4 to TRBJ1-2; tentatively, D is TRBD1 (5 bases). The length of the CDR3 is 13 residues. The ends were cut back, 2 bases at V and 3 bases at J, with 7 bases in the middle. The CDR3, as DNA: TGTGCCAGCAGTTTAAGGGGTGACTATGGCTACACCTTC. It codes for CASSLRGDYGYTF.

The chain couples TRBV29-1 to TRBJ2-7; D ambiguous. Germline CDR1 SQVTM, CDR2 ANQGSEA. Trimming took off 0 bases at V and 3 bases at J, with 6 bases between the two ends. The CDR3 loop spans 12 amino acids. The CDR3 is CSVEEDGYEQYF. In nucleotides, the CDR3 is TGCAGCGTTGAAGAAGATGGCTACGAGCAGTACTTC.

Remarks on this clonotype: The junction does not match germline at one end; this may be a read error. The chain uses TRBV2 and TRBJ1-2, with 10 bases identical to TRBD1. The V gene's germline CDR1 is SNHLY and CDR2 FYNNEI. The length of the CDR3 is 14 residues. The CDR3 loop reads CARLKRTGGYDYTF. The CDR3 DNA reads as TGTGCCAGACTGAAAAGGACAGGGGGGTATGACTACACCTTC.

This sequence joins TRBV9 and TRBJ1-2; 11 bases fit TRBD1. V shed 0 bases, J shed 6 bases, and the junction held 7 bases outside the gene matches. CDR1 and CDR2 (germline): SGDLS, YYNGEE. The CDR3 totals 16 residues. The CDR3 bases are TGTGCCAGCAGCGTAGATGGACAGGGGGCGGTTGATGGCTACACCTTC. It yields the protein CASSVDGQGAVDGYTF.

J is TRBJ1-2 and V is TRBV7-8; the match to TRBD1 covers 8 bases. Germline lookup yields CDR1 SGHVS and CDR2 FQNEAQ. V was pared by 5 bases and J by 8 bases, with 7 bases of the junction left unmatched. This CDR3 contains 13 residues. This CDR3 reads CASSVQGAQGYTF. DNA for the CDR3: TGTGCCAGCAGCGTCCAGGGGGCGCAAGGCTACACCTTC.

This clonotype was counted ten times or more. One end of the junction does not line up with germline, which may come from a read error. The rearrangement links TRBV7-7 to TRBJ2-1; possibly TRBD1 for D (6 bases). In germline, CDR1 is SSHAT, CDR2 FNYEAQ (reference sequence). CDR3 size: 13 residues. The CDR3: CASSTQGSNEQFF. Written as DNA, the CDR3 is TGTGCTAGCAGCACACAGGGTTCCAATGAGCAGTTCTTC.

CDR3: CASSPRVGKYEQYF. CDR3 sequence (DNA): TGTGCCAGTAGTCCCCGGGTGGGAAAATACGAGCAGTACTTC. The chain couples TRBV19 to TRBJ2-7; D uncertain. Between the trimmed V and J ends, which lost 5 bases and 4 bases, there was a span of 15 bases. The CDR3 loop spans 14 amino acids. Germline loops: CDR1 LNHDA, CDR2 SQIVND (reference sequence).

This chain links TRBV15 with TRBJ1-2; D unclear. The length of the CDR3 is 13 residues. The germline gives CDR1 LNHNV, CDR2 YYDKDF (reference sequence). V was pared by 10 bases and J by 5 bases, with 17 bases between. The CDR3 DNA is TGTGCCAGAGCCAAGGGATTAACTTATGGCTACACCTTC. Translating gives CARAKGLTYGYTF.

This clonotype came up many times. DNA of the CDR3: TGTGCCACCAGCAGCAGGATAGTGGTGACTAATGAAAAACTGTTTTTT. Translated: CATSSRIVVTNEKLFF. The chain carries TRBV15 and TRBJ1-4; D remains ambiguous. The length of the CDR3 is 16 residues. Germline CDR1 reads LNHNV; CDR2 reads YYDKDF (reference sequence). V dropped 3 bases and J dropped 2 bases, with 13 bases sitting between them.

This chain connects TRBV7-2 to TRBJ1-2, with TRBD1 identical over 8 bases. CDR1 is SGHTA, CDR2 FQGNSA, per germline. The junction had 22 bases not matched to a gene; V was cut back by 5 bases and J by 5 bases. This CDR3 contains 19 residues. In DNA, the CDR3 is TGTGCCAGCAGCCAAGGGGGAGGGGGCAGGGGGCTCACATGGTATGGCTACACCTTC. It translates to CASSQGGGGRGLTWYGYTF.

The chain recombines TRBV10-3 with TRBJ2-7; D tentatively fits TRBD1 or TRBD2 (6 bases each). Germline V CDR1 and CDR2: ENHRY, SYGVKD. The CDR3 sequence is 14 residues long. V dropped 3 bases and J dropped 3 bases, with 12 bases sitting between them. CDR3 sequence (DNA): TGTGCCATCAGTGAAGGGGGGAATTACTACGAGCAGTACTTC. Encoded protein: CAISEGGNYYEQYF.

The gene calls are TRBV7-2 and TRBJ1-1; D remains ambiguous. The germline CDR1 and CDR2 sequences are SGHTA and FQGNSA. Trimming removed 2 bases from V and 3 bases from J, with 13 bases in between. The CDR3 has 15 residues. This CDR3 reads CASSLYQIRDTEAFF. Written as DNA, the CDR3 is TGTGCCAGCAGCTTATATCAGATCCGGGACACTGAAGCTTTCTTT.

Ten or more counts support this clonotype. This chain connects TRBV7-3 to TRBJ1-1; a possible D gene is TRBD1 (5 bases). The CDR3 loop spans 14 amino acids. From germline, CDR1 is SGHTA and CDR2 FQGTGA. Trimming took 0 bases from V and 8 from J, leaving 13 bases between them. In nucleotides, the CDR3 is TGTGCCAGCAGCTTAACAGCGGCAGGGCAAGAAGCTTTCTTT. This translates into CASSLTAAGQEAFF.

In its sample, this clonotype was seen a few times. The chain uses TRBV5-1 and TRBJ1-2; a possible D gene is TRBD1 (5 bases). Trimming pared 6 bases from V and 6 bases from J, leaving 21 bases between. The CDR3 extends over 15 amino acids. CDR1 is SGHRS and CDR2 is YFSETQ in the germline V gene. CDR3 coding DNA: TGCGCCAGCAAGACATTGTATGGTGCGGGGGATGGCTACACCTTC. As protein: CASKTLYGAGDGYTF. Looking up the rest from reference TRBV5-1 and TRBJ1-2 gives the full variable domain: KAGVTQTPRYLIKTRGQQVTLSCSPISGHRSVSWYQQTPGQGLQFLFEYFSETQRNKGNFPGRFSGRQFSNSRSEMNVSTLELGDSALYLCASKTLYGAGDGYTFGSGTRLTVV.

This rearrangement joins TRBV5-5 to TRBJ2-2; D might be TRBD1 (6 bases). V shed 4 bases and J shed 4 bases, with 17 bases lying between them. The CDR3 loop spans 16 amino acids. Germline lookup yields CDR1 SGHKS and CDR2 YYEKEE (reference sequence). CDR3 protein: CASSRVGRGLTGELFF. As DNA, the CDR3 is TGTGCCAGCAGCCGTGTGGGCAGGGGCCTCACCGGGGAGCTGTTTTTT.

The chain's CDR3 is CASSAAQLAGESYEQYF. As DNA, the CDR3 is TGTGCCAGCAGCGCCGCCCAACTAGCGGGGGAGTCCTACGAGCAGTACTTC. The J gene is TRBJ2-7, the V gene TRBV2, with 11 bases matching TRBD2. CDR1 is SNHLY and CDR2 is FYNNEI in the germline V gene. Trimming at V came to 6 bases and at J to 1 base, leaving 11 bases not matched to a gene. The CDR3 covers 17 residues. Using reference TRBV2 and TRBJ2-7 for the parts outside the CDR3, the full variable domain is EPEVTQTPSHQVTQMGQEVILRCVPISNHLYFYWYRQILGQKVEFLVSFYNNEISEKSEIFDDQFSVERPDGSNFTLKIRSTKLEDSAMYFCASSAAQLAGESYEQYFGPGTRLTVT.

The V gene is TRBV20-1, the J gene TRBJ1-2; tentative D call: TRBD1 (6 bases). Germline V gene lookup returns CDR1 DFQATT and CDR2 SNEGSKA (reference sequence). This CDR3 contains 16 residues. V lost 5 bases and J lost 6, with 25 bases in between. The CDR3 nucleotides are TGCAGTGCTGGAGCACGTAGGGGGTGGCCAGGGGATGGCTACACCTTC. It specifies CSAGARRGWPGDGYTF.

This clonotype was counted ten times or more. V usage is TRBV6-2 or TRBV6-3 and J usage is TRBJ1-5; D remains unclear. CDR1 and CDR2 from the germline V gene are MNHEY and SVGEGT. The CDR3 contains 12 residues. Trimming took off 2 bases at V and 6 bases at J, with 5 bases between the two ends. CDR3 sequence: CASSYEAQPQHF. In DNA, the CDR3 is TGTGCCAGCAGTTACGAGGCTCAGCCCCAGCATTTT.

This clonotype was counted a few times. The chain uses TRBV7-6 and TRBJ1-6; maybe TRBD1 (6 bases). The germline CDR1 and CDR2 sequences are SGHVS and FNYEAQ. CDR3 length: 12 amino acids. Trimming took 4 bases from V and 10 from J, leaving 8 bases between them. CDR3 nucleotides: TGTGCCAGCAGCTCAGGGGAATCACCCCTCCACTTT. This translates into CASSSGESPLHF.

In this sample, this clonotype turned up many times. The chain links TRBV10-3 to TRBJ1-2; perhaps TRBD1 as D (6 bases). The CDR3 covers 15 residues. Germline CDR1 reads ENHRY; CDR2 reads SYGVKD. Trimming stripped 10 bases from V and 3 bases from J, with 21 bases between. CDR3 sequence (DNA): TGTGCCACCAGCCAGACAGGTTCTGCGGACTATGGCTACACCTTC. Translation: CATSQTGSADYGYTF.

The chain uses TRBV19 and TRBJ1-2, with 7 bases that match TRBD1. Losses at the gene ends were 5 bases for V and 6 bases for J; bases not matched to a gene: 9. Per the germline V gene, CDR1 is LNHDA and CDR2 is SQIVND (reference sequence). The CDR3 spans 14 residues. CDR3 sequence reads: CASSPRQGWNGYTF. CDR3 in DNA: TGTGCCAGTAGTCCCCGACAGGGTTGGAATGGCTACACCTTC.